Reported below is one T cell receptor beta chain. Its antigen is undetermined. The germline gene is not matched at one end of the junction; a read error may be the cause. Preparation of the TCRbeta library was carried out with unique molecular identifiers. TCRdb processed the PCR reads anew with MiXCR; each CDR3 protein has one entry. Here the sample spans some 840,000 distinct CDR3 sequences, 16% being singletons. This record belongs to a study of T-cell reconstitution after alpha-beta-depleted transplantation in children. Study outcomes and limitations: The origin of high day-60 TCRbeta diversity in some patients lay in surviving recipient T cells and thymic progenitors.

The CDR3 sequence is 13 residues long. CDR1 and CDR2 from the germline V gene are SGHRS and YFSETQ. The V gene is TRBV5-1, the J gene TRBJ2-3; maybe TRBD2 (5 bases). This TCR came from a male patient under 18 who had a stem cell transplant for acute lymphoblastic leukemia, so the T cells may come from the graft donor. This material consisted of PBMCs, mostly from graft donor cells, taken 360 days after TCRalphabeta/CD19-depleted stem cell transplant. CDR3 bases: TGCGCCAGCGCCCGGGCTAGCAGAGATACGCAGTATTTT. The encoded protein is CASARASRDTQYF.